The source of this T cell receptor beta chain is a study of T-cell reconstitution after alpha-beta-depleted transplantation in children listed by TCRdb under 2016. Some background on the complete study: The study quantitatively tracked T-cell immune reconstitution after TCRalphabeta/CD19-depleted allogeneic hematopoietic cell transplantation in children using TCR repertoire profiling.

Based on the germline V gene, the CDR1 and CDR2 sequences are SGHDT and YYEEEE. V is clipped by 3 bases and J by 9 bases, and the sequence between their germline boundaries is 13 bases long. Reading from cysteine to phenylalanine, the CDR3 counts 14 amino acids. Of all the DNA, just the CDR3 is kept, 42 bases in frame from base 1. A few counts support this clonotype. Its antigen is not yet known. Base qualities are not at hand, and no much larger clone is one base apart. Libraries were constructed by PCR. Sequencing used an Illumina HiSeq 2500. To normalize quantification of the TCRbeta repertoire, the TCR libraries were built with molecular barcoding that relied on unique molecular identifiers. The public reads were run again by TCRdb, first through fastp at Q25 and then through MiXCR, and only productive beta chains were kept. Every distinct CDR3 protein forms one entry, paired with its most common genes and DNA. The sample contains around 600,000 distinct CDR3 sequences, around a sixth of them found a single time. 0.8% to 1.1% of the sample rests with the top ten.

This material consisted of PBMCs from the stem cell graft donor, taken from the stem cell graft. Recombination joined TRBV5-6 with TRBJ1-6; D gene: possibly TRBD1, on 6 matching bases. The receptor was derived from a human donor who donated a stem cell graft to a child with acute myeloid leukemia. The CDR3 corresponds to CASSYDRNGSPLHF. The DNA reads as follows: TGTGCCAGCAGCTACGACAGGAATGGTTCACCCCTCCACTTT.